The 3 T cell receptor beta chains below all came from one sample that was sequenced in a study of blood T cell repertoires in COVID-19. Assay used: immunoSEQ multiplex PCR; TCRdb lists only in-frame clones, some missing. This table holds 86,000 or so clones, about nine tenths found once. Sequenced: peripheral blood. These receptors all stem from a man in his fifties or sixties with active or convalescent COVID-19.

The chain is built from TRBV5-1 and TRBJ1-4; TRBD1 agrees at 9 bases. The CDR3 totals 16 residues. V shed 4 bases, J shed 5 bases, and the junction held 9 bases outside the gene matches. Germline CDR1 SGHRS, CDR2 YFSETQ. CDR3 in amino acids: CASSLGQGKSNEKLFF. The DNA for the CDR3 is TGCGCCAGCAGCCTGGGACAGGGAAAATCGAATGAAAAACTGTTTTTT.

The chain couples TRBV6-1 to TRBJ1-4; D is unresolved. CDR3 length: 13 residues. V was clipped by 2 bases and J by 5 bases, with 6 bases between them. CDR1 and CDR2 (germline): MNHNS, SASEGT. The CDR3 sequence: CASSERENEKLFF. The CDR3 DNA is TGTGCCAGCAGTGAAAGGGAGAATGAAAAACTGTTTTTT.

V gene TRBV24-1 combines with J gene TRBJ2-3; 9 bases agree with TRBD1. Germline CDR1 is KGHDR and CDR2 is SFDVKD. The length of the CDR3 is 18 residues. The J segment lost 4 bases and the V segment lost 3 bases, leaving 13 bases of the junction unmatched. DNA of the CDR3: TGTGCCACCAGTGATGATGCTCCCCGGGACAGGGTAGCAGATACGCAGTATTTT. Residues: CATSDDAPRDRVADTQYF.